These 13 T cell receptor beta chains were sequenced from one sample in a study of blood T cell repertoires in COVID-19. Sequencing was performed with immunoSEQ multiplex PCR; in TCRdb, only in-frame clones are kept and a portion is missing. The sample records roughly 100,000 clones, roughly 90% being singletons. The specimen was peripheral blood. These receptors were taken from a human donor in a cohort sampled during active COVID-19.

The chain's CDR3 is CASSTGGQETQYF. CDR3 DNA sequence: TGTGCCAGCAGCACAGGGGGGCAAGAGACCCAGTACTTC. V gene TRBV11-3 combines with J gene TRBJ2-5, with 8 nucleotides matching TRBD1. V lost 5 bases, J lost 2 bases, and 1 base stayed unmatched. This CDR3 has 13 residues. CDR1 SGHNT and CDR2 YENEEA come from the germline V gene.

CDR3 coding DNA: TGTGCCAGCAGTGACTCGAAAGGGGGGAACACCGGGGAGCTGTTTTTT. Translating gives CASSDSKGGNTGELFF. The genes are TRBV6-4 and TRBJ2-2, with D perhaps matching TRBD1 (6 bases). The CDR3 is made up of 16 amino acids. The V gene's germline CDR1 is MRHNA and CDR2 SNTAGT. V was pared by 0 bases and J by 1 base, with 9 bases between.

V gene TRBV24-1 combines with J gene TRBJ1-4; 10 positions agree with TRBD1. The CDR3 has 14 amino acids. V shed 7 bases and J 7 bases; nucleotides not matched to a gene: 5. In germline, CDR1 is KGHDR, CDR2 SFDVKD. The CDR3 is CATRGTGEGEKLFF. CDR3 coding DNA: TGTGCCACCAGGGGGACAGGGGAAGGTGAAAAACTGTTTTTT.

This clone showed up just a few times. The chain links TRBV12-3 or TRBV12-4 to TRBJ1-6; D uncertain. This CDR3 has 13 residues. Between the trimmed V and J ends, which lost 3 bases and 9 bases, there was a span of 9 bases. CDR3 DNA sequence: TGTGCCAGCAGTTTCAGTTACAGTTCACCCCTCCACTTT. It yields the protein CASSFSYSSPLHF.

This chain uses TRBV3-1 (or the pseudogene TRBV3-2) with TRBJ1-2; 12 nucleotides match TRBD1. This CDR3 region has 15 residues. The J segment lost 4 bases and the V segment lost 5 bases, leaving 5 bases of the junction unmatched. CDR1 and CDR2 (germline): LGHDT, YNNKEL (reference sequence). CDR3 sequence: CASSYRDRGLYGYTF. In nucleotides, the CDR3 is TGTGCCAGCAGCTATCGGGACAGGGGGCTCTATGGCTACACCTTC.

This chain connects TRBV19 to TRBJ2-1; no definite D call. The CDR3 has 13 residues. Germline CDR1 reads LNHDA; CDR2 reads SQIVND (reference sequence). Trimming pared 5 bases from V and 8 bases from J, leaving 13 bases between. The DNA of the CDR3 is TGTGCCAGTAGTGAAACTACTTGGGATGAGCAGTTCTTC. Its translation is CASSETTWDEQFF. Looking up the rest from reference TRBV19 and TRBJ2-1 gives the full variable domain: DGGITQSPKYLFRKEGQNVTLSCEQNLNHDAMYWYRQDPGQGLRLIYYSQIVNDFQKGDIAEGYSVSREKKESFPLTVTSAQKNPTAFYLCASSETTWDEQFFGPGTRLTVL.

This sequence joins TRBV25-1 and TRBJ2-7; 11 bases are a match to TRBD1. V trimming: 2 bases; J trimming: 4 bases; junction bases outside the gene matches: 4. CDR3 length: 15 residues. Looked up from germline, CDR1 is MGHDK and CDR2 is SYGVNS. The CDR3 loop reads CASSERTGGLYEQYF. The CDR3 bases are TGTGCCAGCAGTGAACGGACAGGGGGCTTGTACGAGCAGTACTTC.

This clone appeared a single time. This chain links TRBV18 with TRBJ1-5, with TRBD1 matching 9 bases. The CDR3 consists of 16 residues. CDR1 is KGHSH, CDR2 LQKENI, per germline. Trimming removed 4 bases from V and 1 base from J; junction bases left unmatched: 5. CDR3 bases: TGTGCCAGCTCACTACAGGGGGCAAGGAGCAATCAGCCCCAGCATTTT. Amino acids: CASSLQGARSNQPQHF.

This sequence joins TRBV5-5 and TRBJ1-3; D gene uncertain. Germline CDR1 is SGHKS and CDR2 is YYEKEE (reference sequence). V shed 0 bases and J shed 4 bases, with 5 bases lying between them. This CDR3 is built from 13 residues. The CDR3, as DNA: TGTGCCAGCAGCTTGGCCAGGGGAAACACCATATATTTT. Residues: CASSLARGNTIYF.

This chain links TRBV5-1 with TRBJ2-2, with 9 nucleotides matching TRBD1. J was trimmed by 5 bases and V by 2 bases; bases with no gene match: 4. This CDR3 spans 15 amino acids. The V gene's germline CDR1 is SGHRS and CDR2 YFSETQ. DNA of the CDR3: TGCGCCAGCAGCTTTGGGACAGGGAGGACCGGGGAGCTGTTTTTT. It specifies CASSFGTGRTGELFF.

This clone has a single count. The chain recombines TRBV4-2 with TRBJ1-3; 8 bases agree with TRBD1. There are 16 residues in the CDR3. Germline V lookup: CDR1 LGHNA, CDR2 YNFKEQ. V lost 4 bases, J lost 0 bases, and 5 bases stayed unmatched. CDR3: CASSLTGQGSGNTIYF. CDR3 DNA: TGTGCCAGCAGCCTAACCGGACAGGGCTCTGGAAACACCATATATTTT.

The chain uses TRBV9 and TRBJ2-3; TRBD2 matches at 8 bases. The V gene end was trimmed by 0 bases and the J gene end by 5 bases; junction bases not matched to a gene: 8. Per the germline V gene, CDR1 is SGDLS and CDR2 is YYNGEE. The CDR3 extends over 16 amino acids. This CDR3 reads CASSVASASGQDTQYF. CDR3 nucleotides: TGTGCCAGCAGCGTAGCTTCGGCTAGCGGGCAAGATACGCAGTATTTT.

The genes are TRBV14 and TRBJ2-7, with 10 bases aligning to TRBD1. CDR1 and CDR2 from the germline V gene are SGHDN and FVKESK. This CDR3 spans 18 amino acids. V gave up 1 base and J gave up 4 bases; unmatched junction bases: 13. CDR3 nucleotides: TGTGCCAGCAGCCAAGGACAGGGGGCCGAGAGGTTCGAATACGAGCAGTACTTC. Translating it yields CASSQGQGAERFEYEQYF.